The 32 T cell receptor beta chains below all came from one sample that was sequenced in a study of shared clonotypes between healthy human individuals. Only in-frame clones appear in the TCRdb table, and some are missing; sequencing was by immunoSEQ multiplex PCR. The data hold some 2,000,000 clones, with roughly 94% observed a single time. The sequenced sample was naive CD4+ T cells sorted from blood. Noted subset: CD45RA+ positively selected. These receptors were obtained from a man between 18 and 29 years old in good health.

This chain uses TRBV11-2 with TRBJ2-7; perhaps TRBD2 as D (5 bases). The CDR3 has 12 amino acids. Per the germline V gene, CDR1 is SGHAT and CDR2 is FQNNGV. The ends were cut back, 4 bases at V and 6 bases at J, with 10 bases in the middle. The DNA for the CDR3 is TGTGCCAGCAGCTGGGCAGAGGGCGAGCAGTACTTC. Amino acids: CASSWAEGEQYF.

The V and J genes are TRBV9 and TRBJ1-2, with 10 bases that match TRBD1. Germline CDR1 SGDLS, CDR2 YYNGEE. V dropped 3 bases and J dropped 0; count of bases not matched to a gene: 8. This CDR3 has 17 amino acids. The CDR3 coding sequence is TGTGCCAGCAGCGGGTTCGACAGGGGGCAAACTAACTATGGCTACACCTTC. This gives the protein CASSGFDRGQTNYGYTF.

The chain couples TRBV7-9 to TRBJ2-4, with TRBD1 as a possible D gene (7 bases). V was shortened by 5 bases and J by 5 bases, with 19 bases between the two germline ends. The germline V gene has CDR1 SEHNR and CDR2 FQNEAQ (reference sequence). This CDR3 has 16 residues. CDR3 in amino acids: CASSPRRLRGENIQYF. CDR3 DNA sequence: TGTGCCAGCAGCCCTCGCCGACTCAGGGGGGAAAACATTCAGTACTTC.

This chain connects TRBV19 to TRBJ1-2; TRBD1 matches at 10 bases. The junction had 4 bases not matched to a gene; V was cut back by 9 bases and J by 6 bases. CDR3 size: 12 residues. The germline V gene has CDR1 LNHDA and CDR2 SQIVND (reference sequence). CDR3 residues: CASLGTGDGYTF. CDR3 sequence (DNA): TGTGCCAGCCTTGGGACAGGGGATGGCTACACCTTC.

This clone was observed a single time. The CDR3 region has the DNA TGTGCCAGCAGTCCGGGACAGGGGATCTATGGCTACACCTTC. Translation: CASSPGQGIYGYTF. The rearrangement uses TRBV6-5 and TRBJ1-2; 10 nucleotides align to TRBD1. Germline CDR1 reads MNHEY; CDR2 reads SVGAGI. The V segment lost 5 bases and the J segment 4 bases; nucleotides outside the gene matches: 4. The CDR3 consists of 14 residues.

CDR3 coding DNA: TGTGCCAGCAAGACAATGGACAGGGAAACAGAGGAGCTGTTTTTT. Its translation is CASKTMDRETEELFF. This chain links TRBV25-1 with TRBJ2-2; 8 bases align to TRBD1. Trimming removed 7 bases from V and 10 bases from J; junction bases left unmatched: 14. This CDR3 is built from 15 residues. CDR1 is MGHDK and CDR2 is SYGVNS in the germline V gene.

The rearrangement joins TRBV28 to TRBJ1-5, with a tentative D call TRBD1 (5 bases). The ends were cut back, 1 base at V and 7 bases at J, with 17 bases in the middle. Per the germline V gene, CDR1 is MDHEN and CDR2 is SYDVKM. The CDR3 is 16 amino acids. CDR3 sequence: CASSLSGHSDSQPQHF. The CDR3 DNA sequence: TGTGCCAGCAGTTTATCCGGACACAGTGATTCCCAGCCCCAGCATTTT.

The genes are TRBV6-5 and TRBJ1-1, with 7 bases lining up with TRBD1. J gave up 1 base and V 5 bases, and 7 bases lay outside the gene matches. The CDR3 has 15 residues. Germline V gene data show CDR1 as MNHEY and CDR2 as SVGAGI. CDR3 protein: CASSRQGARNTEAFF. The CDR3 DNA follows: TGTGCCAGCAGTAGACAGGGCGCCAGGAACACTGAAGCTTTCTTT.

This sequence joins TRBV11-3 and TRBJ2-7; 10 bases align to TRBD1. The V gene end was trimmed by 2 bases and the J gene end by 3 bases; junction bases not matched to a gene: 4. The CDR3 extends over 15 amino acids. The V gene's germline CDR1 is SGHNT and CDR2 YENEEA. The CDR3 DNA sequence: TGTGCCAGCAGCTTAATGGGGACAGGGGACTACGAGCAGTACTTC. Translated, it gives CASSLMGTGDYEQYF.

The chain combines TRBV7-2 with TRBJ2-3; 9 bases align to TRBD2. In germline, CDR1 is SGHTA, CDR2 FQGNSA. This CDR3 is built from 17 residues. The V segment lost 1 base and the J segment 5 bases; nucleotides outside the gene matches: 10. As DNA, the CDR3 is TGTGCCAGCAGCTTAGTCGGCCAACTAGCGGGTGGAGATACGCAGTATTTT. Protein product: CASSLVGQLAGGDTQYF.

J is TRBJ1-4 and V is TRBV5-6; D is unresolved. The V and J ends lost 2 bases and 2 bases respectively, with 13 bases between them. The CDR3 covers 16 residues. Germline CDR1 reads SGHDT; CDR2 reads YYEEEE. CDR3 DNA sequence: TGTGCCAGCAGCTTTCGACCAGGAGGTACTAATGAAAAACTGTTTTTT. Translation gives CASSFRPGGTNEKLFF.

This rearrangement joins TRBV30 to TRBJ1-5; D call uncertain. V was shortened by 2 bases and J by 1 base, with 6 bases between the two germline ends. The CDR3 covers 13 residues. CDR1 and CDR2 from the germline V gene are GTSNPN and SVGIG (reference sequence). CDR3 sequence: CAWSYDSNQPQHF. CDR3 coding DNA: TGTGCCTGGAGTTATGACAGCAATCAGCCCCAGCATTTT.

This clone occurred once. Other DNA sequences within the sample encode an identical CDR3. V gene TRBV30 combines with J gene TRBJ2-2, with D hard to call. From germline, CDR1 is GTSNPN and CDR2 SVGIG (reference sequence). The CDR3 length is 12 residues. The V and J ends lost 2 bases and 5 bases respectively, with 6 bases between them. The CDR3 nucleotides are TGTGCCTGGAGTCGGTTGACCGGGGAGCTGTTTTTT. It yields the protein CAWSRLTGELFF.

Only one count was recorded for this clone. The rearrangement joins TRBV11-3 to TRBJ2-2; 11 bases fit TRBD2. In germline, CDR1 is SGHNT, CDR2 YENEEA. J gave up 7 bases and V 5 bases, and 9 bases lay outside the gene matches. The CDR3 is 16 amino acids. As DNA, the CDR3 is TGTGCCAGCAGCACCACTAGCGGGGGAAAGGGCGGGGAGCTGTTTTTT. This translates into CASSTTSGGKGGELFF.

The chain joins TRBV7-6 to TRBJ2-7; 9 bases fit TRBD1. The CDR3 runs 14 residues. Germline trimming cut 3 bases from V and 7 bases from J; bases unmatched to any gene: 7. Germline CDR1 reads SGHVS; CDR2 reads FNYEAQ. The CDR3 reads CASSFSQGAGEQYF. The CDR3 DNA sequence: TGTGCCAGCAGCTTTTCACAGGGGGCCGGTGAGCAGTACTTC. Combining the CDR3 with reference TRBV7-6 and TRBJ2-7 gives the whole variable domain GAGVSQSPRYKVTKRGQDVALRCDPISGHVSLYWYRQALGQGPEFLTYFNYEAQQDKSGLPNDRFSAERPEGSISTLTIQRTEQRDSAMYRCASSFSQGAGEQYFGPGTRLTVT.

The chain couples TRBV6-1 to TRBJ1-6, with a weak D call TRBD1 (5 bases). This CDR3 contains 16 residues. Per germline, CDR1 MNHNS and CDR2 SASEGT. Trimming cost V 2 bases and J 9 bases, with 17 bases left between them. The chain's CDR3 is CASSEISGPKGSPLHF. As DNA, the CDR3 is TGTGCCAGCAGTGAAATCTCGGGGCCCAAGGGTTCACCCCTCCACTTT.

The chain has TRBV30 and TRBJ2-3; TRBD2 matches at 12 bases. Trimming took 2 bases from V and 3 from J; bases not matched to a gene: 12. The CDR3 length is 18 residues. Germline-derived CDR1 and CDR2 are GTSNPN and SVGIG (reference sequence). The CDR3 coding sequence is TGTGCCTGGAGTCGCCCCGTGACTAGCGGGAGAAGTACAGATACGCAGTATTTT. Translating gives CAWSRPVTSGRSTDTQYF.

The chain couples TRBV5-1 to TRBJ2-7; TRBD2 matches 12 bases. Per the germline V gene, CDR1 is SGHRS and CDR2 is YFSETQ. This CDR3 has 16 amino acids. The J segment lost 7 bases and the V segment lost 2 bases, leaving 10 bases of the junction unmatched. CDR3 sequence reads: CASSLGLAGFVGEQYF. The CDR3 nucleotides are TGCGCCAGCAGCTTAGGACTAGCGGGATTCGTGGGAGAGCAGTACTTC.

This rearrangement joins TRBV28 to TRBJ1-2, with D maybe TRBD1 (6 bases). The CDR3 length is 13 residues. The V gene lost 7 bases and the J gene lost 2 bases, with 11 bases spanning the gap. Germline-derived CDR1 and CDR2 are MDHEN and SYDVKM. CDR3: CASTMDRNYGYTF. As DNA, the CDR3 is TGTGCCAGCACCATGGACAGAAACTATGGCTACACCTTC.

The chain employs TRBV28 and TRBJ1-6; 7 bases fit TRBD1. V lost 6 bases, J lost 6 bases, and 8 bases stayed unmatched. Germline-derived CDR1 and CDR2 are MDHEN and SYDVKM. There are 15 residues in the CDR3. DNA of the CDR3: TGTGCCAGCAGCACGCCAGGGGGATTTAATTCACCCCTCCACTTT. Protein sequence: CASSTPGGFNSPLHF.

CDR3 sequence: CSGAALQETQYF. The CDR3 nucleotides are TGCAGTGGGGCAGCACTCCAAGAGACCCAGTACTTC. This chain links TRBV29-1 with TRBJ2-5, with D perhaps matching TRBD1 (5 bases). This CDR3 has 12 residues. Germline V lookup: CDR1 SQVTM, CDR2 ANQGSEA.

The J gene is TRBJ1-1, the V gene TRBV6-5; 8 nucleotides line up with TRBD1. V shed 6 bases and J 14 bases; nucleotides not matched to a gene: 11. This CDR3 has 12 residues. In germline, CDR1 is MNHEY, CDR2 SVGAGI. This chain's CDR3 is CASRSPGQEEFF. CDR3 in DNA: TGTGCCAGCAGGTCCCCGGGACAGGAGGAGTTCTTT.

This sequence joins TRBV18 and TRBJ2-1; no reliable D call. Between the trimmed V and J ends, which lost 3 bases and 3 bases, there was a span of 12 bases. The CDR3 has 15 residues. Germline V CDR1 and CDR2: KGHSH, LQKENI. The CDR3 region is CASSPDRPIYNEQFF. CDR3 DNA: TGTGCCAGCTCACCCGACCGGCCCATCTACAATGAGCAGTTCTTC.

The genes are TRBV5-1 and TRBJ2-4; 13 bases are shared with TRBD2. J gave up 5 bases and V 4 bases, and 12 bases lay outside the gene matches. Germline V gene data show CDR1 as SGHRS and CDR2 as YFSETQ. CDR3 length: 18 residues. The CDR3 bases are TGCGCCAGCAGCGACCGGACTAGCGGGAGTGGTGGGCAAAACATTCAGTACTTC. Translated: CASSDRTSGSGGQNIQYF.

This clone was counted ten times or more. The chain links TRBV11-2 to TRBJ1-4; D unresolved. V was trimmed by 5 bases and J by 0 bases, leaving 10 bases between them. Germline lookup yields CDR1 SGHAT and CDR2 FQNNGV. The CDR3 has 15 amino acids. CDR3 region: CASSPFGTTNEKLFF. CDR3 nucleotide sequence: TGTGCCAGCAGCCCCTTTGGGACAACTAATGAAAAACTGTTTTTT.

The rearrangement joins TRBV21-1 to TRBJ2-7; TRBD2, the table's D call, lacks a check against the DNA. TRBV21-1 is noted as a pseudogene. The CDR3 is 17 residues long. The CDR3 sequence is CASSKGMDEREPREQYF. The CDR3 bases are TGTGCCAGCAGCAAAGGAATGGATGAGCGGGAACCACGCGAGCAGTACTTC.

The chain couples TRBV28 to TRBJ2-7, with TRBD1 matching 8 bases. In germline, CDR1 is MDHEN, CDR2 SYDVKM. The V segment lost 6 bases and the J segment 3 bases; nucleotides outside the gene matches: 10. The CDR3 length is 15 residues. The CDR3 nucleotides are TGTGCCAGCAGATCCTCTACAGGGGGAGACTACGAGCAGTACTTC. Translated: CASRSSTGGDYEQYF. The complete variable domain, with remaining parts taken from reference TRBV28 and TRBJ2-7, reads DVKVTQSSRYLVKRTGEKVFLECVQDMDHENMFWYRQDPGLGLRLIYFSYDVKMKEKGDIPEGYSVSREKKERFSLILESASTNQTSMYLCASRSSTGGDYEQYFGPGTRLTVT.

The chain is built from TRBV4-1 and TRBJ2-3, with D possibly being TRBD2 (6 bases). CDR1 MGHRA and CDR2 YSYEKL come from the germline V gene. The germline V and J ends were trimmed by 8 bases and 3 bases, with 21 bases remaining between them. CDR3 length: 16 amino acids. CDR3 in DNA: TGCGCCAGCGGCTCCGGGACTCCCACCGGGACAGATACGCAGTATTTT. Translation gives CASGSGTPTGTDTQYF.

Note on this clone: In the same sample, other DNA sequences code for this CDR3. The CDR3 nucleotides read TGTGCCAGCAGCCGGCCCAGCTCCTACGAGCAGTACTTC. It codes for CASSRPSSYEQYF. The V and J genes are TRBV7-2 and TRBJ2-7; no firm D call. The CDR3 length is 13 residues. Germline-derived CDR1 and CDR2 are SGHTA and FQGNSA. V dropped 5 bases and J dropped 0 bases, with 8 bases sitting between them.

This chain uses TRBV4-3 with TRBJ2-7; the match to TRBD2 covers 9 bases. Per germline, CDR1 LGHNA and CDR2 YSLEER. V shed 4 bases and J 3 bases; nucleotides not matched to a gene: 7. The CDR3 sequence is 15 residues long. The CDR3 here is CASSLERGADYEQYF. The CDR3 bases are TGCGCCAGCAGCCTGGAGCGGGGGGCCGACTACGAGCAGTACTTC.

J is TRBJ2-1 and V is TRBV9; maybe TRBD2 (5 bases). Germline values: CDR1 SGDLS, CDR2 YYNGEE. The CDR3 runs to 14 residues. V was shortened by 4 bases and J by 6 bases, with 14 bases between the two germline ends. The CDR3 DNA reads TGTGCCAGCAGCACGCGGGTTTTCGTCAATGAGCAGTTCTTC. It encodes CASSTRVFVNEQFF.

CDR3 DNA: TGCGCCAGCACCAATAGCGGGGGGGTCCACAATGAGCAGTTCTTC. This encodes CASTNSGGVHNEQFF. V gene TRBV5-1 combines with J gene TRBJ2-1; 11 nucleotides match TRBD2. Trimming removed 6 bases from V and 5 bases from J; junction bases left unmatched: 7. This CDR3 is built from 15 residues. Germline lookup yields CDR1 SGHRS and CDR2 YFSETQ.